The subject of this entry is one TCR beta chain. TCRdb reprocessed the 5' RACE reads via MiXCR and lists one record per CDR3 protein. The sample lists around 690,000 distinct CDR3 sequences, around 21% occurring once. The data were obtained in a study of identical twins. V was clipped by 6 bases and J by 1 base, with 10 bases between them. Germline CDR1 reads SGDLS; CDR2 reads YYNGEE. The CDR3 length is 14 residues. This same sample was also taken into another study, of T cells expressing NK-cell markers.

The chain uses TRBV9 and TRBJ2-2; D possibly corresponds to TRBD2 (6 bases). Sequencing input: PBMCs. The receptor was isolated from a woman aged 18-29 years in good health. CDR3 DNA: TGTGCCAGCAATGCGCGGGAGAACACCGGGGAGCTGTTTTTT. Its translation is CASNARENTGELFF. The whole variable domain, filled in from reference TRBV9 and TRBJ2-2, reads DSGVTQTPKHLITATGQRVTLRCSPRSGDLSVYWYQQSLDQGLQFLIQYYNGEERAKGNILERFSAQQFPDLHSELNLSSLELGDSALYFCASNARENTGELFFGEGSRLTVL.